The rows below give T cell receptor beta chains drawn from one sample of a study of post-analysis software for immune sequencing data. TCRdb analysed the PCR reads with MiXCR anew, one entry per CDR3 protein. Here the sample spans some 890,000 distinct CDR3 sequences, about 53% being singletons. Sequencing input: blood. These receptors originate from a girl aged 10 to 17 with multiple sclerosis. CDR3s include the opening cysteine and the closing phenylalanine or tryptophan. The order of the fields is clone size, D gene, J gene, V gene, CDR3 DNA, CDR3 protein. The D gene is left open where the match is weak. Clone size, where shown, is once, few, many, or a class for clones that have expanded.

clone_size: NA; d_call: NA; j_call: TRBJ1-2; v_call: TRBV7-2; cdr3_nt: TGTGCCAGCAGCTTAGGAGGGGCCGATACTTATGGCTACACCTTC; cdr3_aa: CASSLGGADTYGYTF
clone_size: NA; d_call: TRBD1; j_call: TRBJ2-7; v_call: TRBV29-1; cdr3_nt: TGCAGCGCAGGGACAGGGGCTTCCTACGAGCAGTACTTC; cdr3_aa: CSAGTGASYEQYF
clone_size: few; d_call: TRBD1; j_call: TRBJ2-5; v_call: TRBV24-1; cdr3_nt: TGTGCCACCAGTGATCTCGACAGGGGAGGAGAGACCCAGTACTTC; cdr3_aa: CATSDLDRGGETQYF
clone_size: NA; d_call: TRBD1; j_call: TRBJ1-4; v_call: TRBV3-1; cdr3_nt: TGTGCCAGCAGCCCGGGACAGGAGCTTGAAAAACTGTTTTTT; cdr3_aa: CASSPGQELEKLFF
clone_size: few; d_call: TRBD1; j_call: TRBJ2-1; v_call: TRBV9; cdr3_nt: TGTGCCAGCAGCGTGGGACAGGGTTACAATGAGCAGTTCTTC; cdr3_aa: CASSVGQGYNEQFF
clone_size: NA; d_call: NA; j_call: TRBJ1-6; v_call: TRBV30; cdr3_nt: TGTGCCTGGAGAAGATTCTCCTATAATTCACCCCTCCACTTT; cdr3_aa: CAWRRFSYNSPLHF
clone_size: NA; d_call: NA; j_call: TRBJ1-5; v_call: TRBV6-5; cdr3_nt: TGTGCCAGCAGTGGCAGGGATAGCAATCAGCCCCAGCATTTT; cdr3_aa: CASSGRDSNQPQHF
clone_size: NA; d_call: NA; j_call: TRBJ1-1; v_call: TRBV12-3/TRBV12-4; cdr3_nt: TGTGCCAGCAGTTTACTTCAGGGGTTGAACACTGAAGCTTTCTTT; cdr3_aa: CASSLLQGLNTEAFF
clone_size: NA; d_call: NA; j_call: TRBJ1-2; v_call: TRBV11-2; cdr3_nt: TGTGCCAGCAGCTTAGAAAGCGAGGTGGACTATGGCTACACCTTC; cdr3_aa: CASSLESEVDYGYTF
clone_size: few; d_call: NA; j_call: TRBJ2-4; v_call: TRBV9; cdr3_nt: TGTGCCAGCTTCCGTGGGGTAGTGCGGCACGCGGAAAACATTCAGTACTTC; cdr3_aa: CASFRGVVRHAENIQYF
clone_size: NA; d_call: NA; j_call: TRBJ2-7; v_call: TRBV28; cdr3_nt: TGTGCCAGCAGTTCCTATACAGTACCCTACGAGCAGTACTTC; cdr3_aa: CASSSYTVPYEQYF
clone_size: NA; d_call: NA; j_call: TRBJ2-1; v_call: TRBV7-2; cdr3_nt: TGTGCCAGCAGCTTATCGGACAGTACCCACAATGAGCAGTTCTTC; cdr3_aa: CASSLSDSTHNEQFF
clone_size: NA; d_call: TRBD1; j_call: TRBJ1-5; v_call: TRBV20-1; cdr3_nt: TGCAGTGCTGAGACAGGGAATAATCAGCCCCAGCATTTT; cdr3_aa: CSAETGNNQPQHF
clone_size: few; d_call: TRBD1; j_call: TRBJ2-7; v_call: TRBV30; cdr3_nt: TGTGCCTGGAGTGTACAGGGGAACCCCTACGAGCAGTACTTC; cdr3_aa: CAWSVQGNPYEQYF
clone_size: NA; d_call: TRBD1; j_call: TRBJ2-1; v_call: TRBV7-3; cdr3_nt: TGTGCCAGCAGCCTCAACCGGGACAGCTTTTACAATGAGCAGTTCTTC; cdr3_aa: CASSLNRDSFYNEQFF
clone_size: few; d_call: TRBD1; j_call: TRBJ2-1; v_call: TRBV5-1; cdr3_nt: TGCGCCAGCAGCTTGGGGGGACAGGTCCGCAATGAGGAGCAGTTCTTC; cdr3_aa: CASSLGGQVRNEEQFF
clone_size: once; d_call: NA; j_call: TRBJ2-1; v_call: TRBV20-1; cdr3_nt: TGCAGTGCTAGTCGCGGGGTTAGCTCCTACAATGAGCAGTTCTTC; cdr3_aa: CSASRGVSSYNEQFF
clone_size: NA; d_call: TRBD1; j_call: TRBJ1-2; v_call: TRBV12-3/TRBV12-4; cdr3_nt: TGTGCCAGCAGTTCCCGGGACAGCCATATTGGCTACACCTTC; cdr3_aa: CASSSRDSHIGYTF
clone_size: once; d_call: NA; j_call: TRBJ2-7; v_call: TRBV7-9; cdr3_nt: TGTGCCAGCAGCAAAACAGGGAGTTACGGCGAGCAGTACTTC; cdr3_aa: CASSKTGSYGEQYF
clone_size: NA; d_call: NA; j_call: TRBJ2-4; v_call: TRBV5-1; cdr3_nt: TGCGCCAGCAGGGGTCCAGCGATTGGGGCCAAAAACATTCAGTACTTC; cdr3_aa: CASRGPAIGAKNIQYF